The 12 T cell receptor beta chains below all came from one sample that was sequenced in a study of human T cells and chemical hapten exposure. Time point: patch test 1, 2 weeks after DPC sensitization. Specified treatment: therapeutic diphenylcyclopropenone sensitization with weekly scalp DPC. TCRdb reprocessed the RACE reads via MiXCR and lists one record per CDR3 protein. Altogether roughly 190,000 distinct CDR3 sequences are present, under 25% being singletons, with the ten largest covering 6.7%. This specimen consisted of whole blood, obtained in connection with sensitization to the hapten diphenylcyclopropenone (DPC). The receptors originated from a woman aged 45-60 years with alopecia areata. Some clones in this sample may be carry-over from other donors' samples.

The chain has TRBV12-3 or TRBV12-4 and TRBJ1-2; D not certain. The CDR3 loop spans 17 amino acids. V was shortened by 3 bases and J by 3 bases, with 20 bases between the two germline ends. CDR3 DNA: TGTGCCAGCAGTTTCCACATACACCCTCCCTGGGACTATGGCTACACCTTC. Protein sequence: CASSFHIHPPWDYGYTF.

This sequence joins TRBV10-3 and TRBJ2-1; D gene uncertain. Trimming took 4 bases from V and 10 from J, leaving 17 bases between them. Germline V gives CDR1 ENHRY, CDR2 SYGVKD. This CDR3 spans 14 amino acids. CDR3 protein: CAISVGPGSREQFF. The DNA of the CDR3 is TGTGCCATCAGTGTAGGTCCCGGAAGTCGGGAGCAGTTCTTC.

CDR3 amino acids: CASSSRQGRDEQFF. CDR3 nucleotide sequence: TGTGCCAGTAGTAGCCGACAGGGGAGGGATGAGCAGTTCTTC. This rearrangement joins TRBV19 to TRBJ2-1; D possibly corresponds to TRBD1 (8 bases). V shed 4 bases and J shed 8 bases, with 15 bases lying between them. Germline V gene data show CDR1 as LNHDA and CDR2 as SQIVND (reference sequence). This CDR3 region has 14 residues. The full variable domain, completed using reference TRBV19 and TRBJ2-1, is DGGITQSPKYLFRKEGQNVTLSCEQNLNHDAMYWYRQDPGQGLRLIYYSQIVNDFQKGDIAEGYSVSREKKESFPLTVTSAQKNPTAFYLCASSSRQGRDEQFFGPGTRLTVL.

This rearrangement joins TRBV20-1 to TRBJ2-5, with TRBD2 matching 10 bases. This CDR3 has 17 residues. CDR1 is DFQATT, CDR2 SNEGSKA, per germline (reference sequence). With 5 bases clipped from V and 2 bases from J, the junction kept 14 bases outside the gene matches. In DNA, the CDR3 is TGCAGTGCTTTTTACTCCGGGACTAGCGCCCCTCAAGAGACCCAGTACTTC. Protein: CSAFYSGTSAPQETQYF.

V is TRBV12-3 or TRBV12-4 and J is TRBJ1-4; possibly TRBD1 for D (5 bases). The CDR3 has 15 amino acids. Trimming removed 5 bases at V and 7 bases at J, with 17 bases between. The DNA for the CDR3 is TGTGCCAGCAGTCCTGGAGCTGGGGCGACTGAAAAACTGTTTTTT. Amino acid sequence: CASSPGAGATEKLFF.

This chain uses TRBV2 with TRBJ1-1; 10 positions agree with TRBD1. CDR3 size: 17 residues. V lost 6 bases to trimming and J lost 6 bases; unmatched junction nucleotides: 16. The germline V gene encodes CDR1 SNHLY and CDR2 FYNNEI. The CDR3 loop reads CASRRDRGLGGNSEAFF. In DNA form, the CDR3 reads TGTGCCAGCAGGCGGGACAGGGGTCTTGGGGGCAACTCTGAAGCTTTCTTT.

The chain is built from TRBV20-1 and TRBJ1-1; unclear D gene. Trimming removed 0 bases from V and 6 bases from J, with 14 bases in between. Germline CDR1 and CDR2: DFQATT and SNEGSKA (reference sequence). This CDR3 contains 14 residues. CDR3 bases: TGCAGTGCTAGAGATCCGGGAGGCTTTGCTGAAGCTTTCTTT. Translating it yields CSARDPGGFAEAFF.

In this sample, this clonotype turned up a few times. The chain combines TRBV5-1 with TRBJ2-2; TRBD2 is a possible D gene (6 bases). The germline gives CDR1 SGHRS, CDR2 YFSETQ. V gave up 1 base and J gave up 5 bases, with 21 bases separating them. CDR3 length: 18 amino acids. CDR3 bases: TGCGCCAGCAGCTTGTTTGGCGGGGAGAGAATTGGAACCGGGGAGCTGTTTTTT. Protein product: CASSLFGGERIGTGELFF. The whole variable domain, remainder taken from reference TRBV5-1 and TRBJ2-2, is KAGVTQTPRYLIKTRGQQVTLSCSPISGHRSVSWYQQTPGQGLQFLFEYFSETQRNKGNFPGRFSGRQFSNSRSEMNVSTLELGDSALYLCASSLFGGERIGTGELFFGEGSRLTVL.

This clonotype was detected a few times. This chain links TRBV20-1 with TRBJ1-1; D may be TRBD1 (5 bases). The CDR3 extends over 16 amino acids. Trimming removed 6 bases at V and 4 bases at J, with 24 bases between. The germline gives CDR1 DFQATT, CDR2 SNEGSKA (reference sequence). The chain's CDR3 is CSAVVGGGASGTEAFF. In nucleotides, the CDR3 is TGCAGTGCCGTCGTCGGGGGAGGGGCAAGTGGCACTGAAGCTTTCTTT.

The chain has TRBV9 and TRBJ2-1, with a tentative D call TRBD2 (5 bases). The length of the CDR3 is 12 residues. V dropped 3 bases and J dropped 6 bases, with 7 bases sitting between them. Germline V CDR1 and CDR2: SGDLS, YYNGEE. The CDR3 DNA is TGTGCCAGCAGCGGAAGCGGCAATGAGCAGTTCTTC. Amino acids: CASSGSGNEQFF.

In this sample, this clonotype turned up a few times. This chain uses TRBV19 with TRBJ2-7; tentative D call: TRBD2 (7 bases). The germline gives CDR1 LNHDA, CDR2 SQIVND (reference sequence). V was shortened by 4 bases and J by 6 bases, with 13 bases between the two germline ends. CDR3 length: 13 residues. CDR3 amino acids: CASSKGGIGEQYF. The CDR3 nucleotides are TGTGCCAGTAGTAAGGGGGGGATCGGCGAGCAGTACTTC.

The chain couples TRBV12-3 or TRBV12-4 to TRBJ1-5; weak D call: TRBD1 (6 bases). The CDR3 spans 15 residues. The V end lost 6 bases, the J end lost 4 bases, and 16 bases lay between the germline ends. The CDR3 DNA follows: TGTGCCAGCAGCGCAACAGGGTCAGGGAATCAGCCCCAGCATTTT. Encoded protein: CASSATGSGNQPQHF.